This T cell receptor beta chain is from a study of T cells in Graves' hyperthyroidism and ophthalmopathy. It was RNA transcripts that yielded the amplified TCR beta CDR3 regions. HTBI primers were the set used in a first-round RT-PCR of the TCR CDR3. TCRdb re-analysed the multiplex PCR reads in MiXCR, keeping a single row per CDR3 protein. There are some 600,000 distinct CDR3 sequences in the sample; 14% occur only once, and 4.5% to 6% lies in the top ten. Germline-derived CDR1 and CDR2 are SGHTA and FQGNSA. There are 15 residues in the CDR3. Trimming took 6 bases from V and 5 from J; bases not matched to a gene: 10. This clonotype was observed at least ten times.

The sample comprised blood. The gene calls are TRBV7-2 and TRBJ2-3; 8 nucleotides line up with TRBD1. This TCR was sampled from a woman in her twenties or thirties with Graves' hyperthyroidism that later progressed to Graves' ophthalmopathy. CDR3 bases: TGTGCCAGCAGGCCCGGACAGGGTAGAGGAGATACGCAGTATTTT. This encodes CASRPGQGRGDTQYF.